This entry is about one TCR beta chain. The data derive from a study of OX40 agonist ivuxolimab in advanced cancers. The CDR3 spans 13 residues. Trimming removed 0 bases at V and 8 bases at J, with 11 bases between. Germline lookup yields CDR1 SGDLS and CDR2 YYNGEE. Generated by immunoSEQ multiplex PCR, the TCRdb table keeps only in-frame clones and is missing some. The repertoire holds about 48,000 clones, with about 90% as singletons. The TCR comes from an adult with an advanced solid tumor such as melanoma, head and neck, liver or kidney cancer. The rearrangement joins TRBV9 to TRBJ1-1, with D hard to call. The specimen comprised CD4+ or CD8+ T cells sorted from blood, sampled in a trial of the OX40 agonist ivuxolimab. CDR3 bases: TGTGCCAGCAGCGTAGGGCGGGAGGGCGAAGCTTTCTTT. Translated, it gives CASSVGREGEAFF.